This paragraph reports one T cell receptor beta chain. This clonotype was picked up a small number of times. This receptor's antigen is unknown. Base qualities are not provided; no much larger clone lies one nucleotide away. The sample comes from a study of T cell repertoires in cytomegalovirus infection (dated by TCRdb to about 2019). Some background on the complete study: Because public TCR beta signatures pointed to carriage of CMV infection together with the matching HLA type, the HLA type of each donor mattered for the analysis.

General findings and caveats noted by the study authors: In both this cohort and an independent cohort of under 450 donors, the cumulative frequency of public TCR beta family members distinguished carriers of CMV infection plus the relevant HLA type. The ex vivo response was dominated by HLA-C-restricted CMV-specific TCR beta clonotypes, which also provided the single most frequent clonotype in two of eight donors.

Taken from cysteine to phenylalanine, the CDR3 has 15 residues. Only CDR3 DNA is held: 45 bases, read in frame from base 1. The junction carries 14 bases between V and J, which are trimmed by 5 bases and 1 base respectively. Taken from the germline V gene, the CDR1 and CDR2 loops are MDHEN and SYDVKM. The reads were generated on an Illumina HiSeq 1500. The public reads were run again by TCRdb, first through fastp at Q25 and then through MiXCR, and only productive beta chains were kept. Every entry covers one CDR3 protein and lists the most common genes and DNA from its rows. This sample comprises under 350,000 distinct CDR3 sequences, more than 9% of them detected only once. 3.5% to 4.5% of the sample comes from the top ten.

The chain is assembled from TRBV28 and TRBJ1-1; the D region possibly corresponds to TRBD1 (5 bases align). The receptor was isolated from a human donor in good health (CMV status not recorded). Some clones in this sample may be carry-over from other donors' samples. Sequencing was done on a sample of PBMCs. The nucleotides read TGTGCCAGCAGTAATCCGGGACGGCCGAACACTGAAGCTTTCTTT. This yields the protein CASSNPGRPNTEAFF.